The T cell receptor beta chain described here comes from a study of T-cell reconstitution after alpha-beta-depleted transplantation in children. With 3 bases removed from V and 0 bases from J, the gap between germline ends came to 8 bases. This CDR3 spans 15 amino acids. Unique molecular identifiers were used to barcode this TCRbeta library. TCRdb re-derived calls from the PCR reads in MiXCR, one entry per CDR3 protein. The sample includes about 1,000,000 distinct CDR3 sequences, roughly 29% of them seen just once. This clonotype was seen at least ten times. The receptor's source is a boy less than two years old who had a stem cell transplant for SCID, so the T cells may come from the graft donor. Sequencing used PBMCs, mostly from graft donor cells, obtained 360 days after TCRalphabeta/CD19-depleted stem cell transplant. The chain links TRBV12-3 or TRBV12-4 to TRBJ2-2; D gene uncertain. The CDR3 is CASSFGTTNTGELFF. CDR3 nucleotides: TGTGCCAGCAGTTTCGGAACTACGAACACCGGGGAGCTGTTTTTT.